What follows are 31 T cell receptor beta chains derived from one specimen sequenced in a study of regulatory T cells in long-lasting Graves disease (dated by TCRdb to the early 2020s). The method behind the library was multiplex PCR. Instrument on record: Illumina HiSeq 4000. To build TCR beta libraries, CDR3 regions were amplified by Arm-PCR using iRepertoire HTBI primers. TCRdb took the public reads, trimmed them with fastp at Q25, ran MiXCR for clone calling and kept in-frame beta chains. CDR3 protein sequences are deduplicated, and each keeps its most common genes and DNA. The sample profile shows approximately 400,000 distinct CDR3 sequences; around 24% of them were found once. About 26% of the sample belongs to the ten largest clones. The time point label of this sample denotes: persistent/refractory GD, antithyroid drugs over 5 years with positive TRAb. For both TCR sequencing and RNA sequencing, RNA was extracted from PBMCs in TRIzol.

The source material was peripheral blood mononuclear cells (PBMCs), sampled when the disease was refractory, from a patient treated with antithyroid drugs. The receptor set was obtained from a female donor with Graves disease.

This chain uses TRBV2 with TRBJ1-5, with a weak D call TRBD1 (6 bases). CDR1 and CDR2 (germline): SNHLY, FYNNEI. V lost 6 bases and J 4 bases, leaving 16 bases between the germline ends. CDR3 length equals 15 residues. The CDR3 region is CASSSTGFGNQPQHF. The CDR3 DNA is TGTGCCAGCAGCTCCACAGGGTTTGGGAATCAGCCCCAGCATTTT.

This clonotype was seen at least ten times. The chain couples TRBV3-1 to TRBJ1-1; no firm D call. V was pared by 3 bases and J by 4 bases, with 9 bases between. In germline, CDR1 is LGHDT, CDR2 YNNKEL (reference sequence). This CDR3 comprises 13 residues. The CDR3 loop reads CASSQSVGTEAFF. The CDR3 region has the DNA TGTGCCAGCAGCCAGTCGGTGGGCACTGAAGCTTTCTTT. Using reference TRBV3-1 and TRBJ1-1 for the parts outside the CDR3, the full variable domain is DTAVSQTPKYLVTQMGNDKSIKCEQNLGHDTMYWYKQDSKKFLKIMFSYNNKELIINETVPNRFSPKSPDKAHLNLHINSLELGDSAVYFCASSQSVGTEAFFGQGTRLTVV.

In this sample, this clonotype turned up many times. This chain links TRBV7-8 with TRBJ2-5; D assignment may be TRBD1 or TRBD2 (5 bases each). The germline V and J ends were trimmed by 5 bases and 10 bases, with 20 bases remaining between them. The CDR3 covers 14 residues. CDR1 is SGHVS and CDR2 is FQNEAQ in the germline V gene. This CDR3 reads CASSLTGQGRLQYF. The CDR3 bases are TGTGCCAGCAGCCTAACGGGGCAGGGAAGACTCCAGTACTTC.

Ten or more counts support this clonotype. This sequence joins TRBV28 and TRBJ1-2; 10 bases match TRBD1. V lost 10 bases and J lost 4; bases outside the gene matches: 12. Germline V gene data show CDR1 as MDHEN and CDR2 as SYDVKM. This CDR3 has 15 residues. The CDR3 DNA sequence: TGTGCCACCATAGGACAGGGGGACAACGGCTATGGCTACACCTTC. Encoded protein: CATIGQGDNGYGYTF.

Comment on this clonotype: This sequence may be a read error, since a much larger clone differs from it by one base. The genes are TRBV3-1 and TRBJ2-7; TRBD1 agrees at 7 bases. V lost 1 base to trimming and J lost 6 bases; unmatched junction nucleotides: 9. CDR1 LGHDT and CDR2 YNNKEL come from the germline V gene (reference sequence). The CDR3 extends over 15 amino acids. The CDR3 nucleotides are TGTGCCAGCAGCCAAGGCACAGGGGTTGGGCGCGAGCAGTACTTC. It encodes CASSQGTGVGREQYF.

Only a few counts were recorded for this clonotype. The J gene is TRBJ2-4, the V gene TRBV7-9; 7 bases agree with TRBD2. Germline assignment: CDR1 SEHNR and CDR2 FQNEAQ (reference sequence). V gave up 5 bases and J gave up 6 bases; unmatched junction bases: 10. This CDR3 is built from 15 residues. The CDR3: CASSPSGVGPNIQYF. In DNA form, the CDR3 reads TGTGCCAGCAGCCCTAGCGGCGTGGGACCAAACATTCAGTACTTC.

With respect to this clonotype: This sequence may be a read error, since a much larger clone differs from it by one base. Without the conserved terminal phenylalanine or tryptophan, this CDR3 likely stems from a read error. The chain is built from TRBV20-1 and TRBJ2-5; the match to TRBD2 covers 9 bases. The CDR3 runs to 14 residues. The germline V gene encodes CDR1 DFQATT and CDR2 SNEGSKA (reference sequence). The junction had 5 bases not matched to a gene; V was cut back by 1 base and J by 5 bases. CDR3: CSARGGLATETQYL. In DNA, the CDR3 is TGCAGTGCTAGAGGGGGACTAGCAACGGAGACCCAGTACCTC.

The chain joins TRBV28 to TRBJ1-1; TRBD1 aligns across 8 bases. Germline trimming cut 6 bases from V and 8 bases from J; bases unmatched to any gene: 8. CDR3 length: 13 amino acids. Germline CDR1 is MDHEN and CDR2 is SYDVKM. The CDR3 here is CASSPQTGGEAFF. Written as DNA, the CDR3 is TGTGCCAGCAGCCCACAAACAGGGGGGGAAGCTTTCTTT.

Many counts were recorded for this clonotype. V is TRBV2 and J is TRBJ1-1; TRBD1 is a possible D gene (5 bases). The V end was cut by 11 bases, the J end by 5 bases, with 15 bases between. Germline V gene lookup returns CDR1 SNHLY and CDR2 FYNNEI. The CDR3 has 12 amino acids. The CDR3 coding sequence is TGTGCCTGGGGCGGGTTAGGGACTGAAGCTTTCTTT. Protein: CAWGGLGTEAFF.

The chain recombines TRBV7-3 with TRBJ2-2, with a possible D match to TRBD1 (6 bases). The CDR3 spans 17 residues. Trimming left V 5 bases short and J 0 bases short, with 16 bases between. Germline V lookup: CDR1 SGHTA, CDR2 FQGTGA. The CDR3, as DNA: TGTGCCAGCAGCGCCTCCAGGGCAGGGGCGAACACCGGGGAGCTGTTTTTT. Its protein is CASSASRAGANTGELFF.

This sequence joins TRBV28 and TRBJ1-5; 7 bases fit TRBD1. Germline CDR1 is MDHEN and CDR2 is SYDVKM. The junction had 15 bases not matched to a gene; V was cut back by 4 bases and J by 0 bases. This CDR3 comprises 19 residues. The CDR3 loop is CASSSTGDLTEYSNQPQHF. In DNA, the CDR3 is TGTGCCAGCAGTTCAACAGGGGACCTAACAGAATATAGCAATCAGCCCCAGCATTTT.

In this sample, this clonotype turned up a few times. The CDR3 is CASSPKGTAGRSNEQFF. The CDR3 DNA reads TGTGCCAGCAGCCCGAAAGGTACTGCCGGGAGATCCAATGAGCAGTTCTTC. The genes are TRBV7-3 and TRBJ2-1; TRBD2 might be the D (6 bases). Trimming removed 5 bases at V and 6 bases at J, with 23 bases between. This CDR3 has 17 amino acids. The germline gives CDR1 SGHTA, CDR2 FQGTGA.

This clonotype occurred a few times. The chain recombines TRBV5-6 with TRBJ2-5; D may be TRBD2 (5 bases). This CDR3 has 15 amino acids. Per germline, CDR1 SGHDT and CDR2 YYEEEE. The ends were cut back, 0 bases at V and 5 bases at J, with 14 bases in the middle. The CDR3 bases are TGTGCCAGCAGCTTGGATAGCGTCGGAGGTGAGACCCAGTACTTC. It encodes CASSLDSVGGETQYF.

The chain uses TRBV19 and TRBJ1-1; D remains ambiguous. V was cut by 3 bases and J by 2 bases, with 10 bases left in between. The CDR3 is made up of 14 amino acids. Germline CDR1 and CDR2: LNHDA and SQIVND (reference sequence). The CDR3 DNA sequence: TGTGCCAGTAGTATCGGTGACAAAAACACTGAAGCTTTCTTT. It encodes CASSIGDKNTEAFF.

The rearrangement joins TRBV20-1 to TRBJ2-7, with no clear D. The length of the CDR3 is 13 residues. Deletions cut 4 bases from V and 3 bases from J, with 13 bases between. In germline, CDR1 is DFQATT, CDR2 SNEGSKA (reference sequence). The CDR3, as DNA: TGCAGTGCTACGTTCCCAACAAGCTACGAGCAGTACTTC. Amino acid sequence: CSATFPTSYEQYF.

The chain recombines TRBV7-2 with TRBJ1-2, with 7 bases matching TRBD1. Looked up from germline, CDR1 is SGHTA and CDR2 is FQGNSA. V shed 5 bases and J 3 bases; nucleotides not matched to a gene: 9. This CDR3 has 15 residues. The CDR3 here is CASSAEGDSDYGYTF. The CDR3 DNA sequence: TGTGCCAGCAGCGCCGAAGGGGACAGTGACTATGGCTACACCTTC.

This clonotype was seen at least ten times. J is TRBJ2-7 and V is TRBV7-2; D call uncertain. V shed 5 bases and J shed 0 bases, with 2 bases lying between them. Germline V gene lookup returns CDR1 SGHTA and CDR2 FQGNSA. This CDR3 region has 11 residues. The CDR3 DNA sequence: TGTGCCAGCAGCGTCTCCTACGAGCAGTACTTC. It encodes CASSVSYEQYF.

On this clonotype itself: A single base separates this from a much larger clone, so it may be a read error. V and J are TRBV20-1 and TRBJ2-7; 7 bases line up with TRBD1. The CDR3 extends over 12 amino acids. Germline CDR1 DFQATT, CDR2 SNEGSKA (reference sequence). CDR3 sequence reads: CGAQKTGDEQYF. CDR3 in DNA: TGCGGTGCACAAAAAACAGGGGACGAGCAGTACTTC.

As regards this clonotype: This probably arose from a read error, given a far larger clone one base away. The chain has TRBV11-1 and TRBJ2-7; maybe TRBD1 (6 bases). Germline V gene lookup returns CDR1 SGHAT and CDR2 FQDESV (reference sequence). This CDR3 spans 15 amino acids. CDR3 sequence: CASSLGAVDTYEQYF. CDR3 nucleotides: TGCGCCAGCAGCTTGGGGGCAGTCGACACCTACGAGCAGTACTTC.

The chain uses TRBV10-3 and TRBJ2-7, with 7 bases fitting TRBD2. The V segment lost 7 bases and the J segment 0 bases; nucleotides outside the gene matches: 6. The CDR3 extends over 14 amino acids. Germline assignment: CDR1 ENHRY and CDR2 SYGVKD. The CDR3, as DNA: TGTGCCATCAACTCTGGCGGGAGCTCCTACGAGCAGTACTTC. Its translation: CAINSGGSSYEQYF.

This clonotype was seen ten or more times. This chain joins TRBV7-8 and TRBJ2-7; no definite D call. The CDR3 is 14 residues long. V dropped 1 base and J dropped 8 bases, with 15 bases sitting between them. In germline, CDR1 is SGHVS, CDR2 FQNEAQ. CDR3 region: CASSLGPQGQKQYF. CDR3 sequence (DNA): TGTGCCAGCAGCTTAGGGCCACAAGGGCAAAAGCAGTACTTC. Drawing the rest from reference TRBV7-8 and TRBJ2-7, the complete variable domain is GAGVSQSPRYKVAKRGQDVALRCDPISGHVSLFWYQQALGQGPEFLTYFQNEAQLDKSGLPSDRFFAERPEGSVSTLKIQRTQQEDSAVYLCASSLGPQGQKQYFGPGTRLTVT.

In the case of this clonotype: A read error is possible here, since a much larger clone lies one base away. The CDR3 sequence: CANKYAGGGGYTF. The CDR3 region has the DNA TGTGCCAACAAATATGCAGGGGGCGGTGGCTACACCTTC. The chain combines TRBV28 with TRBJ1-2, with TRBD1 identical over 8 bases. Germline CDR1 reads MDHEN; CDR2 reads SYDVKM. V dropped 10 bases and J dropped 7; count of bases not matched to a gene: 11. The CDR3 has 13 residues.

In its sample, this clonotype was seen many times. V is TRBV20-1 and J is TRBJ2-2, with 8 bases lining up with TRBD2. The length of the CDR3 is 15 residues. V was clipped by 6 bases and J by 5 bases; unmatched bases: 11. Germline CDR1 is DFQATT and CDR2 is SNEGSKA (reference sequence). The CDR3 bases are TGCAGTGCGGGAGAAGCGGGAGACGAAACCGGGGAGCTGTTTTTT. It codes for CSAGEAGDETGELFF.

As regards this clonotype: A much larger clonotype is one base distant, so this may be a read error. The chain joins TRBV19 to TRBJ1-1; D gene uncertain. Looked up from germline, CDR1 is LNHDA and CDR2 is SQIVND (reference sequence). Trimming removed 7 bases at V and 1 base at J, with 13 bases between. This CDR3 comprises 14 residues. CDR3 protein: CASTPERGNTEAFF. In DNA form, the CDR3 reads TGTGCCAGTACCCCAGAGAGAGGGAACACTGAAGCTTTCTTT.

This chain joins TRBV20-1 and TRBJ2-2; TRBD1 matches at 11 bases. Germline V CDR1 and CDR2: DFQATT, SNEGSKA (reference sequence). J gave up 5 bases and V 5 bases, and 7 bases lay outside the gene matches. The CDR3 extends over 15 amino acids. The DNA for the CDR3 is TGCAGTGCTTCCCGGACAGGGGGCGGAACCGGGGAGCTGTTTTTT. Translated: CSASRTGGGTGELFF.

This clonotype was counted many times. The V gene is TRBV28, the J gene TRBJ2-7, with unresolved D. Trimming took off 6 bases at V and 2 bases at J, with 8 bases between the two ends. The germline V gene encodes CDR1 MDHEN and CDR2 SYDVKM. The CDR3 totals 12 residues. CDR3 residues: CASSRATYEQYF. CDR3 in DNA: TGTGCCAGCAGCCGAGCGACCTACGAGCAGTACTTC.

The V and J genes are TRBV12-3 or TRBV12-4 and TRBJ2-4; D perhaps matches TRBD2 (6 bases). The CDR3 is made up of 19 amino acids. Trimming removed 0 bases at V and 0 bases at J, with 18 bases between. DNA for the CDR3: TGTGCCAGCAGTTTAGCGCTAAGTGGGCTAGCGTTAGCCAAAAACATTCAGTACTTC. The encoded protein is CASSLALSGLALAKNIQYF.

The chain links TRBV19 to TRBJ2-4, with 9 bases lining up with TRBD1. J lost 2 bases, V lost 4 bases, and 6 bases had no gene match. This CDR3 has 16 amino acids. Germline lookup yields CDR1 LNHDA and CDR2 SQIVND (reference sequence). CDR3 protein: CASSTWTGETKNIQYF. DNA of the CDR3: TGTGCCAGTAGTACCTGGACAGGGGAAACCAAAAACATTCAGTACTTC. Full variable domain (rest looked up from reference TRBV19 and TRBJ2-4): DGGITQSPKYLFRKEGQNVTLSCEQNLNHDAMYWYRQDPGQGLRLIYYSQIVNDFQKGDIAEGYSVSREKKESFPLTVTSAQKNPTAFYLCASSTWTGETKNIQYFGAGTRLSVL.

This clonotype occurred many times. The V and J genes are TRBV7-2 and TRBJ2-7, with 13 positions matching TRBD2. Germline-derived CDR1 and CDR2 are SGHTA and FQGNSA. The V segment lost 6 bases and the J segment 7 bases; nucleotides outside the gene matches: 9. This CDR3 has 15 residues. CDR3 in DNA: TGTGCCAGCAGAAAACTAGCGGGAGGGCCGGGTGAGCAGTACTTC. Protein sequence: CASRKLAGGPGEQYF.

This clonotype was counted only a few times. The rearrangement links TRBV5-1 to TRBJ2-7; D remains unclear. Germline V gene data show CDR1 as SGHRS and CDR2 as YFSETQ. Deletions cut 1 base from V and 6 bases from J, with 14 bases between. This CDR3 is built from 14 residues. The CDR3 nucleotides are TGCGCCAGCAGCTTGAGTAGTCCCCCCCGCGAGCAGTACTTC. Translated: CASSLSSPPREQYF.

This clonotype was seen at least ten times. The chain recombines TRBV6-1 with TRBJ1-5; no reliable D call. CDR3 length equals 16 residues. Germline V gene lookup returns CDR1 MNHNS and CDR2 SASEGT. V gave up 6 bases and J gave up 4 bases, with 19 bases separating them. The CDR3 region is CASRMDPGENNQPQHF. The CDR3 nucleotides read TGTGCCAGCAGGATGGACCCAGGTGAAAATAATCAGCCCCAGCATTTT.